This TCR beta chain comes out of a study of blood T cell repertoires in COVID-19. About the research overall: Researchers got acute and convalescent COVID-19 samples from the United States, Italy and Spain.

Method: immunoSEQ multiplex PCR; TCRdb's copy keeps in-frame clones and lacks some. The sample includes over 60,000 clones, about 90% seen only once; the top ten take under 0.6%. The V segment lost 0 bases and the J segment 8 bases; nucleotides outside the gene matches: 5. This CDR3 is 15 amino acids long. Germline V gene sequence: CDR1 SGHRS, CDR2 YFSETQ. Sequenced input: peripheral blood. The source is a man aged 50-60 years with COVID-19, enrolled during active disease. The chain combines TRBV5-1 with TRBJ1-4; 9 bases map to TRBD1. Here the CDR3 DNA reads TGCGCCAGCAGCTTGGGGGACAGGGCCGGCGAAAAACTGTTTTTT. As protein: CASSLGDRAGEKLFF.